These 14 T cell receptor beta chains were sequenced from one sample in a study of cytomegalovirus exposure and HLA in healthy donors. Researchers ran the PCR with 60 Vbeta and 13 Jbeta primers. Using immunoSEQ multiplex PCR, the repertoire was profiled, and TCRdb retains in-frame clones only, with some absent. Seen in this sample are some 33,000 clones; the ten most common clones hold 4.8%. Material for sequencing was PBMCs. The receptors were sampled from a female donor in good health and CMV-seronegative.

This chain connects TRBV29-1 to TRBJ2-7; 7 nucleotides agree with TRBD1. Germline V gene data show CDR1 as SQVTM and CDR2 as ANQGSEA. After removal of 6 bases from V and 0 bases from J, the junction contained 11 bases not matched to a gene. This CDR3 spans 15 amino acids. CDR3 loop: CSVAAGTDPSYEQYF. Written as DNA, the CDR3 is TGCAGCGTCGCGGCTGGGACAGACCCCTCCTACGAGCAGTACTTC.

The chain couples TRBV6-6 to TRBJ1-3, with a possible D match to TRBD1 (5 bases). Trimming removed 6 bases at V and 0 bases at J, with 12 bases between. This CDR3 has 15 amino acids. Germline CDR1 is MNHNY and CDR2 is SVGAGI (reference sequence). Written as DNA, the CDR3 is TGTGCCAGCAGCCCAGGGTACAGCTCTGGAAACACCATATATTTT. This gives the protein CASSPGYSSGNTIYF.

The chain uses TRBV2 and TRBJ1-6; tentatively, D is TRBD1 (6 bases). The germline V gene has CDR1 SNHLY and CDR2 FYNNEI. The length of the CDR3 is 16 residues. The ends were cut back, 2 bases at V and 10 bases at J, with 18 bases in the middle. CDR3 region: CASSELRWTAGSPLHF. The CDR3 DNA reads TGTGCCAGCAGTGAACTCCGATGGACAGCAGGGTCACCCCTCCACTTT. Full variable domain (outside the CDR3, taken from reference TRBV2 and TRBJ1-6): EPEVTQTPSHQVTQMGQEVILRCVPISNHLYFYWYRQILGQKVEFLVSFYNNEISEKSEIFDDQFSVERPDGSNFTLKIRSTKLEDSAMYFCASSELRWTAGSPLHFGNGTRLTVT.

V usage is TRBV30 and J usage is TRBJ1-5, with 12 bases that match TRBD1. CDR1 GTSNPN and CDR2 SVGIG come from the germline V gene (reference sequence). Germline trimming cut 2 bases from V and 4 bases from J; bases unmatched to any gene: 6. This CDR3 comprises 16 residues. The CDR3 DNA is TGTGCCTGGAGTCGCGGGACAGGGGGCTATAATCAGCCCCAGCATTTT. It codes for CAWSRGTGGYNQPQHF.

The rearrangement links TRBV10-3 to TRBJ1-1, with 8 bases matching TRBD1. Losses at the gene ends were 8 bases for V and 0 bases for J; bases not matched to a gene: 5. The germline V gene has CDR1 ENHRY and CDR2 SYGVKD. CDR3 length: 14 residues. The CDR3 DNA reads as TGTGCCATCGGGACAGGCGTTTTGAACACTGAAGCTTTCTTT. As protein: CAIGTGVLNTEAFF.

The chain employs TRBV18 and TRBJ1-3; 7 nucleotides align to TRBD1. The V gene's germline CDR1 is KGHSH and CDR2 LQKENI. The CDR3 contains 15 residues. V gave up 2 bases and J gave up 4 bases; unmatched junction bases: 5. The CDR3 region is CASSPNPGQGNTIYF. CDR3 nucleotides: TGTGCCAGCTCACCAAATCCGGGACAGGGAAACACCATATATTTT. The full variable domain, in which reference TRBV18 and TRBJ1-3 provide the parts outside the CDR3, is NAGVMQNPRHLVRRRGQEARLRCSPMKGHSHVYWYRQLPEEGLKFMVYLQKENIIDESGMPKERFSAEFPKEGPSILRIQQVVRGDSAAYFCASSPNPGQGNTIYFGEGSWLTVV.

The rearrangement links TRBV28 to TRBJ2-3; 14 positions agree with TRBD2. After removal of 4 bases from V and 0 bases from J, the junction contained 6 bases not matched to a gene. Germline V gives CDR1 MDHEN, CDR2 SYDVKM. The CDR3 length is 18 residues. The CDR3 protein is CASSSGLAGGRSTDTQYF. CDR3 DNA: TGTGCCAGCAGTTCAGGACTAGCGGGGGGCAGAAGCACAGATACGCAGTATTTT.

The CDR3: CASSPQSSNYGYTF. In nucleotides, the CDR3 is TGTGCCAGCAGCCCCCAATCGAGTAACTATGGCTACACCTTC. The gene calls are TRBV11-1 and TRBJ1-2; D not resolved. V gave up 5 bases and J gave up 1 base, with 11 bases separating them. The CDR3 has 14 residues. CDR1 and CDR2 (germline): SGHAT, FQDESV (reference sequence).

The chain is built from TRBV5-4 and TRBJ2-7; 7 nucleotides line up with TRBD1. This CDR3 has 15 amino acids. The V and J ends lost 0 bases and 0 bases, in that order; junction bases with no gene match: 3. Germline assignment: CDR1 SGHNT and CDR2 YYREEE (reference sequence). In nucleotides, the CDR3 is TGTGCCAGCAGCTTGGACAGGGGTCTCTCCTACGAGCAGTACTTC. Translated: CASSLDRGLSYEQYF.

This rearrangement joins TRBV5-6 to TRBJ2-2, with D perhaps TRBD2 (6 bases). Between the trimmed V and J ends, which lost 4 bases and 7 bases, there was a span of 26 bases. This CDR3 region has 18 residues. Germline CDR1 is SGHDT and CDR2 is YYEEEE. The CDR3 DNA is TGTGCCAGCAGCCCAGAGGGACTGAACCTAGGTTGGGACGGGGAGCTGTTTTTT. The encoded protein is CASSPEGLNLGWDGELFF.

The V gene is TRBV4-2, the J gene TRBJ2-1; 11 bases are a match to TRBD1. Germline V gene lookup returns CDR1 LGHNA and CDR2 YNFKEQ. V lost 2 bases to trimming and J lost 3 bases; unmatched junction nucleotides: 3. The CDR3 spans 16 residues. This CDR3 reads CASSQRTGGVYNEQFF. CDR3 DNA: TGTGCCAGCAGCCAAAGGACAGGGGGCGTCTACAATGAGCAGTTCTTC.

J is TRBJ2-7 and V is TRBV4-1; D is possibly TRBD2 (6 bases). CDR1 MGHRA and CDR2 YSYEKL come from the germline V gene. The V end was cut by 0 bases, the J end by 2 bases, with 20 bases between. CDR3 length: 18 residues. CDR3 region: CASSQDPIGPRRAYEQYF. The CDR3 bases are TGCGCCAGCAGCCAAGATCCGATCGGGCCAAGGAGGGCCTACGAGCAGTACTTC.

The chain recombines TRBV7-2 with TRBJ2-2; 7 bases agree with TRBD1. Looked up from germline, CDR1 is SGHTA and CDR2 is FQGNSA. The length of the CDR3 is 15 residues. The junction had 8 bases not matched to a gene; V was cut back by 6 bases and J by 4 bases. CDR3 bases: TGTGCCAGCAGTTCCGGGACAGAGCGCACCGGGGAGCTGTTTTTT. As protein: CASSSGTERTGELFF.

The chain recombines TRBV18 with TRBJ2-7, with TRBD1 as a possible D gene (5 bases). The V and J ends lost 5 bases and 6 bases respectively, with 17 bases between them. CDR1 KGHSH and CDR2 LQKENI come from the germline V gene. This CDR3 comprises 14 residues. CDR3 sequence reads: CASSTSYRLGEQYF. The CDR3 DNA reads TGTGCCAGCTCAACGAGCTACAGGCTCGGCGAGCAGTACTTC.